This T cell receptor (beta chain) was recorded in a study of blood T cell repertoires in COVID-19. On the study more broadly: PBMCs, B-cell-depleted T cells, or T cells were the source of the cDNA or gDNA that made up the material.

Authors' methods: Using reference gene primer amplification, nucleated cell counts were estimated. TCRdb's copy holds only in-frame clones and misses some; the assay was immunoSEQ multiplex PCR. From that table come the V and J calls and clone size; the DNA was used to work out D and trimming. The sample lists fewer than 350,000 clones; 90% were seen once. Germline lookup yields CDR1 SGHRS and CDR2 YFSETQ. This CDR3 spans 15 amino acids. V dropped 3 bases and J dropped 8; count of bases not matched to a gene: 10. This clone was counted a few times. The TCR comes from a woman between 18 and 29 years old with acute COVID-19. Sequencing used PBMCs or T cells enriched from blood (not recorded which). V usage is TRBV5-1 and J usage is TRBJ2-1; 8 bases map to TRBD2. In DNA form, the CDR3 reads TGCGCCAGCAGCTGGGTAACTACTAGCGGCTATGAGCAGTTCTTC. It is translated as CASSWVTTSGYEQFF.